The source of this TCR beta chain is a study of blood T cell repertoires in COVID-19. The overall study: Acute and convalescent COVID-19 specimens originated in the United States, Italy and Spain. The analysed material was cDNA or gDNA that came from T cells, B-cell-depleted T cells, or PBMCs.

Original data processing: Reference gene primers were amplified, and this amplification served to estimate nucleated cell counts. Measured with immunoSEQ multiplex PCR; TCRdb has only the in-frame clones, and not every one. The DNA was the basis for D and trimming; V, J and clone size are from that table. The sample has around 31,000 clones, roughly nine tenths seen once. Input material: peripheral blood. This clonotype was obtained from a man aged 55 to 69 with acute or convalescent COVID-19.

Here the CDR3 DNA reads TGTGCCAGCAGTTACGCCGGGACAAAGAACACCGGGGAGCTGTTTTTT. Residues: CASSYAGTKNTGELFF. This chain uses TRBV6-6 with TRBJ2-2, with D perhaps matching TRBD1 (6 bases). CDR3 length equals 16 residues. V shed 2 bases and J shed 1 base, with 11 bases lying between them. CDR1 and CDR2 (germline): MNHNY, SVGAGI (reference sequence).